One and the same sample provided the 18 T cell receptor beta chains below, sequenced in a study of T cell changes during pregnancy in multiple sclerosis. Repertoires were generated with immunoSEQ multiplex PCR, while TCRdb's copy carries only in-frame clones and drops some. The data hold 85,000 to 130,000 clones, with about nine tenths observed a single time. This material consisted of peripheral blood, taken after pregnancy. The receptors here all came from a female donor with multiple sclerosis, enrolled in a pregnancy study.

The chain joins TRBV11-2 to TRBJ2-7, with TRBD2 as a possible D gene (6 bases). CDR1 and CDR2 from the germline V gene are SGHAT and FQNNGV. Trimming pared 2 bases from V and 4 bases from J, leaving 15 bases between. The CDR3 spans 15 residues. The CDR3 here is CASSLSGRLLYEQYF. The DNA of the CDR3 is TGTGCCAGCAGCTTAAGCGGGCGGTTACTTTACGAGCAGTACTTC.

The gene calls are TRBV27 and TRBJ1-1; maybe TRBD1 (5 bases). The germline V and J ends were trimmed by 7 bases and 5 bases, with 14 bases remaining between them. This CDR3 is built from 13 residues. Looked up from germline, CDR1 is MNHEY and CDR2 is SMNVEV (reference sequence). The CDR3 sequence is CASTSGLGTEAFF. CDR3 DNA: TGTGCCAGCACGTCAGGGCTCGGGACTGAAGCTTTCTTT.

The J gene is TRBJ2-1, the V gene TRBV27, with 11 bases fitting TRBD2. Germline V CDR1 and CDR2: MNHEY, SMNVEV (reference sequence). V trimming: 5 bases; J trimming: 8 bases; junction bases outside the gene matches: 11. CDR3 size: 16 residues. In DNA form, the CDR3 reads TGTGCCAGCAGTGCCCGGACTAGCGGGCGGATAGATGAGCAGTTCTTC. Translated, it gives CASSARTSGRIDEQFF.

A word on this clone: Other nucleotide sequences in the sample specify the same CDR3. The rearrangement uses TRBV5-1 and TRBJ2-2; 14 bases agree with TRBD2. CDR1 SGHRS and CDR2 YFSETQ come from the germline V gene. CDR3 length: 16 amino acids. J gave up 4 bases and V 3 bases, and 2 bases lay outside the gene matches. The CDR3 loop is CASSSGLAGGTGELFF. The DNA for the CDR3 is TGCGCCAGCAGCTCCGGACTAGCGGGAGGCACCGGGGAGCTGTTTTTT.

V and J are TRBV5-4 and TRBJ2-5; D may be TRBD2 (6 bases). Germline V gene data show CDR1 as SGHNT and CDR2 as YYREEE (reference sequence). V was pared by 0 bases and J by 7 bases, with 16 bases between. The CDR3 is 15 residues long. This chain's CDR3 is CASSLVGPQAGTQYF. In DNA form, the CDR3 reads TGTGCCAGCAGCTTGGTGGGACCCCAAGCGGGGACCCAGTACTTC.

The V and J genes are TRBV19 and TRBJ2-7, with a possible D match to TRBD2 (6 bases). V gave up 1 base and J gave up 3 bases, with 10 bases separating them. The CDR3 totals 14 residues. In germline, CDR1 is LNHDA, CDR2 SQIVND (reference sequence). The CDR3 reads CASSIGAGGYEQYF. The DNA of the CDR3 is TGTGCCAGTAGTATAGGAGCGGGCGGCTACGAGCAGTACTTC.

This clone was picked up one time. The sample contains more than one DNA sequence encoding this CDR3. The chain combines TRBV18 with TRBJ2-2; D ambiguous. The CDR3 has 15 residues. Germline V gene data show CDR1 as KGHSH and CDR2 as LQKENI. V was pared by 2 bases and J by 0 bases, with 7 bases between. The CDR3 nucleotides are TGTGCCAGCTCACCAAGAACAGCGAACACCGGGGAGCTGTTTTTT. Protein product: CASSPRTANTGELFF.

This clone was seen only a few times. The chain uses TRBV16 and TRBJ1-5; D is perhaps TRBD1 (5 bases). There are 15 residues in the CDR3. Trimming took 0 bases from V and 2 from J, leaving 8 bases between them. The germline CDR1 and CDR2 sequences are KGHSY and FQNENV. The CDR3, as DNA: TGTGCCAGCAGCCAATCCGCGGGGGGCAATCAGCCCCAGCATTTT. It encodes CASSQSAGGNQPQHF.

This clone appeared once. The J gene is TRBJ2-5, the V gene TRBV6-5, with TRBD1 matching 11 bases. V shed 0 bases, J shed 6 bases, and the junction held 3 bases outside the gene matches. Germline CDR1 reads MNHEY; CDR2 reads SVGAGI. The CDR3 has 15 residues. CDR3 amino acids: CASSYSRDRGKTQYF. The CDR3, as DNA: TGTGCCAGCAGTTACTCCCGGGACAGGGGGAAGACCCAGTACTTC.

V gene TRBV7-2 combines with J gene TRBJ2-3, with a weak D call TRBD1 (5 bases). Germline V CDR1 and CDR2: SGHTA, FQGNSA. Between the trimmed V and J ends, which lost 1 base and 1 base, there was a span of 9 bases. This CDR3 spans 15 amino acids. The DNA of the CDR3 is TGTGCCAGCAGCTTAGGCAGGGTCGGCACAGATACGCAGTATTTT. It specifies CASSLGRVGTDTQYF.

The V gene is TRBV2, the J gene TRBJ2-3; 7 positions match TRBD1. Germline assignment: CDR1 SNHLY and CDR2 FYNNEI. The ends lost 8 bases at V and 3 bases at J; junction bases unmatched: 17. The CDR3 totals 17 residues. CDR3 DNA sequence: TGTGCCAGCCCAACAGTATCGGGACAGTTAGATACAGATACGCAGTATTTT. It specifies CASPTVSGQLDTDTQYF. The full variable domain, its missing parts supplied by reference TRBV2 and TRBJ2-3, is EPEVTQTPSHQVTQMGQEVILRCVPISNHLYFYWYRQILGQKVEFLVSFYNNEISEKSEIFDDQFSVERPDGSNFTLKIRSTKLEDSAMYFCASPTVSGQLDTDTQYFGPGTRLTVL.

This sequence joins TRBV27 and TRBJ2-1, with 8 bases that match TRBD2. Germline V lookup: CDR1 MNHEY, CDR2 SMNVEV (reference sequence). J lost 0 bases, V lost 5 bases, and 3 bases had no gene match. This CDR3 is built from 15 residues. CDR3 sequence (DNA): TGTGCCAGCAGTAGGCGGGAGGACTCCTACAATGAGCAGTTCTTC. Its protein is CASSRREDSYNEQFF.

The count of this clone is one. The DNA of the CDR3 is TGTGCCAGCAGTTTATCCGGGACAGGGCGGGTCAGCTACACCTTC. Residues: CASSLSGTGRVSYTF. This rearrangement joins TRBV28 to TRBJ1-2, with TRBD1 matching over 9 bases. There are 15 residues in the CDR3. The germline V gene has CDR1 MDHEN and CDR2 SYDVKM. Trimming took 1 base from V and 9 from J; bases not matched to a gene: 9.

V is TRBV5-1 and J is TRBJ1-2, with D possibly TRBD1 on 5 matching bases. The CDR3 consists of 16 residues. Trimming took 0 bases from V and 8 from J, leaving 20 bases between them. Looked up from germline, CDR1 is SGHRS and CDR2 is YFSETQ. CDR3 coding DNA: TGCGCCAGCAGCTTGGGAGCAGCGGGACCTCCGAAGGGCTACACCTTC. Translated, it gives CASSLGAAGPPKGYTF. The complete variable domain, with remaining parts taken from reference TRBV5-1 and TRBJ1-2, reads KAGVTQTPRYLIKTRGQQVTLSCSPISGHRSVSWYQQTPGQGLQFLFEYFSETQRNKGNFPGRFSGRQFSNSRSEMNVSTLELGDSALYLCASSLGAAGPPKGYTFGSGTRLTVV.

The chain links TRBV19 to TRBJ2-5; the D gene is possibly TRBD2 (6 bases). CDR1 and CDR2 (germline): LNHDA, SQIVND (reference sequence). The CDR3 has 14 residues. The V gene lost 4 bases and the J gene lost 3 bases, with 12 bases spanning the gap. Here the CDR3 reads CASSRTWGEETQYF. CDR3 DNA: TGTGCCAGTAGTAGGACGTGGGGGGAAGAGACCCAGTACTTC.

The J gene is TRBJ1-5, the V gene TRBV21-1. TRBV21-1 is a listed pseudogene. This CDR3 region has 14 residues. The CDR3 bases are TGTGCCAGCAGCATGTCTTATAGCAATCAGCCCCAGCATTTT. This sequence encodes CASSMSYSNQPQHF.

This clone was seen just once. This chain joins TRBV6-1 and TRBJ2-1; 8 bases agree with TRBD1. After removal of 6 bases from V and 2 bases from J, the junction contained 6 bases not matched to a gene. In germline, CDR1 is MNHNS, CDR2 SASEGT. This CDR3 has 15 amino acids. The CDR3 loop reads CASRSSGQAYNEQFF. As DNA, the CDR3 is TGTGCCAGCAGAAGTTCGGGACAGGCCTACAATGAGCAGTTCTTC.

This chain connects TRBV6-6 to TRBJ1-5; 8 bases line up with TRBD1. The CDR3 length is 15 residues. Germline V gene lookup returns CDR1 MNHNY and CDR2 SVGAGI (reference sequence). The V gene end was trimmed by 6 bases and the J gene end by 6 bases; junction bases not matched to a gene: 10. This CDR3 is CASSQDRAPTQPQHF. The CDR3 nucleotides read TGTGCCAGCAGCCAGGACAGGGCCCCTACTCAGCCCCAGCATTTT.